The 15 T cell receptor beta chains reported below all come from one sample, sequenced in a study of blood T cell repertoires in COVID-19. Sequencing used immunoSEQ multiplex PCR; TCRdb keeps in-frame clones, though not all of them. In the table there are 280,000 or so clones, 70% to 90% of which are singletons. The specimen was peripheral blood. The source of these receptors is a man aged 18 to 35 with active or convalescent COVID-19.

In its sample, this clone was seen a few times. The CDR3 sequence: CAISESRKYSGNTIYF. The CDR3 DNA is TGTGCCATCAGTGAGAGTAGAAAATACTCTGGAAACACCATATATTTT. The chain combines TRBV10-3 with TRBJ1-3; D ambiguous. This CDR3 spans 16 amino acids. In germline, CDR1 is ENHRY, CDR2 SYGVKD. V was trimmed by 2 bases and J by 0 bases, leaving 11 bases between them.

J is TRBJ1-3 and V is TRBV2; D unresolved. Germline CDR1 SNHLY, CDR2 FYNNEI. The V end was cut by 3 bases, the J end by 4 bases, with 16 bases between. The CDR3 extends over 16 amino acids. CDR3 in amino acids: CASSEGPARQGNTIYF. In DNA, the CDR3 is TGTGCCAGCAGTGAGGGCCCGGCCCGGCAGGGAAACACCATATATTTT.

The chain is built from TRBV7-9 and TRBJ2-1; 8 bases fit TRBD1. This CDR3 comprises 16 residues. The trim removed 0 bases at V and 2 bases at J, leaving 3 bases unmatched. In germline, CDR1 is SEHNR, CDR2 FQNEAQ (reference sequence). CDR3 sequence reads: CASSLALGQAYNEQFF. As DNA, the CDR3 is TGTGCCAGCAGCTTAGCCCTGGGACAGGCCTACAATGAGCAGTTCTTC.

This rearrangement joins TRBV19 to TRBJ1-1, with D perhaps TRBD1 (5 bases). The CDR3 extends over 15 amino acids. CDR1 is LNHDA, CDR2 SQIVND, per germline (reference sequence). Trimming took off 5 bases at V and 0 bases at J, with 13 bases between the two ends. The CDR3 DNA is TGTGCCAGTAGTTTGGGGGGAAACGTGAACACTGAAGCTTTCTTT. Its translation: CASSLGGNVNTEAFF.

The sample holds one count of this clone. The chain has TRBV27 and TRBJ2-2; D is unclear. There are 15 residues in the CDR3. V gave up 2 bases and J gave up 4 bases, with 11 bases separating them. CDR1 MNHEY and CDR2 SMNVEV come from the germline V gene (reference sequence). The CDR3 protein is CASSLAPAATGELFF. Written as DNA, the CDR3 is TGTGCCAGCAGTTTAGCTCCCGCGGCCACCGGGGAGCTGTTTTTT.

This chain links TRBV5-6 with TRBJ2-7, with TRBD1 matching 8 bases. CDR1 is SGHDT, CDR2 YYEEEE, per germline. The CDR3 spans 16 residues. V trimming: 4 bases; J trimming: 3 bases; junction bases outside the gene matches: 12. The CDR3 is CASSPEGQGAYYEQYF. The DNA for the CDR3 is TGTGCCAGCAGCCCGGAGGGCCAGGGGGCATACTACGAGCAGTACTTC.

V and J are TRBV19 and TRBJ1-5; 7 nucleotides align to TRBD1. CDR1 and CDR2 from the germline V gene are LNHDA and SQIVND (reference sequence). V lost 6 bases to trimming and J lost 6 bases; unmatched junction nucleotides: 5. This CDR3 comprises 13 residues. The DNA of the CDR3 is TGTGCCAGTAGCAACGAGGGGGCTCAGCCCCAGCATTTT. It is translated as CASSNEGAQPQHF. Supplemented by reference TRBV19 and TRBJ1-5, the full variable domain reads DGGITQSPKYLFRKEGQNVTLSCEQNLNHDAMYWYRQDPGQGLRLIYYSQIVNDFQKGDIAEGYSVSREKKESFPLTVTSAQKNPTAFYLCASSNEGAQPQHFGDGTRLSIL.

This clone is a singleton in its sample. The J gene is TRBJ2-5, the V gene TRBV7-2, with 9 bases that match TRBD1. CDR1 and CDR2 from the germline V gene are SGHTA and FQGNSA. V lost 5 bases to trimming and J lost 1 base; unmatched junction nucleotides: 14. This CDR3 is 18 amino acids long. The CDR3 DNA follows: TGTGCCAGCAGCCCACCCCCTGGGACAGGGCCGTTCCAAGAGACCCAGTACTTC. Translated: CASSPPPGTGPFQETQYF.

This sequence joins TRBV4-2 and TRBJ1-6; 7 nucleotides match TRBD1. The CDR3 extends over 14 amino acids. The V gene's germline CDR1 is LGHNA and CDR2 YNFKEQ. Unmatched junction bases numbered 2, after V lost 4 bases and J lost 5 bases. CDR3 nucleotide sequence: TGTGCCAGCAGCCCGACAGGGAATAATTCACCCCTCCACTTT. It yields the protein CASSPTGNNSPLHF.

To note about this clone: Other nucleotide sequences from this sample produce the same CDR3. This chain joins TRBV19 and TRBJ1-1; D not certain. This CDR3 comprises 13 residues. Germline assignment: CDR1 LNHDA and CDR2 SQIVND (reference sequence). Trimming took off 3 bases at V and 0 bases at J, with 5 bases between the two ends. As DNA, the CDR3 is TGTGCCAGTAGTATCGTTATGAACACTGAAGCTTTCTTT. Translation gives CASSIVMNTEAFF.

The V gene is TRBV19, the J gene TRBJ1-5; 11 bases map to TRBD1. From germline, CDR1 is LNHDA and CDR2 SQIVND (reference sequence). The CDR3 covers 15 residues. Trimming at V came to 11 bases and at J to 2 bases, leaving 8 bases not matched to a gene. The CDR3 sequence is CASGGTGGGNQPQHF. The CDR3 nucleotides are TGTGCCTCCGGGGGGACAGGGGGTGGCAATCAGCCCCAGCATTTT.

The CDR3 loop is CASSEDARGQYF. CDR3 sequence (DNA): TGTGCCAGCAGCGAGGACGCCCGGGGGCAGTACTTC. This sequence joins TRBV5-6 and TRBJ2-7; a possible D gene is TRBD2 (5 bases). The CDR3 sequence is 12 residues long. Trimming took off 4 bases at V and 9 bases at J, with 14 bases between the two ends. Per germline, CDR1 SGHDT and CDR2 YYEEEE.

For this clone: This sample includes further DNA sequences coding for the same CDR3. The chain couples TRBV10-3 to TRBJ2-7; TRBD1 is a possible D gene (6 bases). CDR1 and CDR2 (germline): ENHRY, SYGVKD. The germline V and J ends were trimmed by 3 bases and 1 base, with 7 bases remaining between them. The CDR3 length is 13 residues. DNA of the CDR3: TGTGCCATCAGTGACGGACAGTCCTACGAGCAGTACTTC. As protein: CAISDGQSYEQYF.

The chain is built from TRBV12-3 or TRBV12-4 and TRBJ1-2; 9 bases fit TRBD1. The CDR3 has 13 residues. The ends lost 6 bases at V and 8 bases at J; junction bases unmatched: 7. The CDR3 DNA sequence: TGTGCCAGCAGCATAGGGACAGGGCGAGGCTACACCTTC. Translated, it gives CASSIGTGRGYTF.

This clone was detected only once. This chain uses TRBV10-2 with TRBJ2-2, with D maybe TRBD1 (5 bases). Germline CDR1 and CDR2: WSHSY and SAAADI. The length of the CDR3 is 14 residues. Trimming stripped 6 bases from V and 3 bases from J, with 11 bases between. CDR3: CASSVQGYTGELFF. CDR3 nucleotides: TGCGCCAGCAGCGTCCAGGGATACACCGGGGAGCTGTTTTTT.